This T cell receptor (beta chain) comes out of a study of blood T cell repertoires in COVID-19. Study details: The United States, Italy and Spain provided the acute and convalescent COVID-19 samples.

CDR3 length equals 15 residues. V shed 4 bases and J 4 bases; nucleotides not matched to a gene: 8. Per germline, CDR1 SGHRS and CDR2 YFSETQ. Per the study methods: The assay estimated nucleated cells by amplifying reference gene primers. Libraries were prepared by immunoSEQ multiplex PCR; TCRdb keeps only in-frame clonotypes and omits some of them. From that table come the V and J calls and clone size; the DNA was used to work out D and trimming. Here the sample spans tens of thousands of clones, 85% to 90% being singletons. The sample comprised peripheral blood. This rearrangement joins TRBV5-1 to TRBJ1-1; 9 nucleotides match TRBD1. The sequence was collected from a human donor in a cohort sampled during active COVID-19. CDR3 amino acids: CASSRGQGSATEAFF. The CDR3 coding sequence is TGCGCCAGCAGCAGGGGACAGGGTTCGGCCACTGAAGCTTTCTTT.